This TCR beta chain is from a study of blood T cell repertoires in COVID-19. Background on the study: Acute-phase and convalescent COVID-19 samples originated in the United States, Italy and Spain. PBMCs, B-cell-depleted T cells, or T cells were the source of the cDNA or gDNA that made up the material.

The authors' processing: Estimation of nucleated cell counts relied on the amplification of reference gene primers. Profiled with immunoSEQ multiplex PCR; TCRdb holds only in-frame clones, not every one. D and trimming come from the DNA, and the V and J calls and clone size come from that table. The repertoire holds 150,000 to 170,000 clones, with about three quarters as singletons. The V gene's germline CDR1 is MNHEY and CDR2 SVGEGT. Trimming took off 2 bases at V and 12 bases at J, with 20 bases between the two ends. This CDR3 comprises 16 residues. The chain joins TRBV6-2 or TRBV6-3 to TRBJ1-6; D perhaps matches TRBD1 (5 bases). The material sequenced was peripheral blood. The TCR originated in an older man with acute or convalescent COVID-19. CDR3 DNA sequence: TGTGCCAGCAGTTACCTCGGAGGGGTGATCGGTGGACCCCTCCACTTT. Its translation is CASSYLGGVIGGPLHF.